These 25 T cell receptor beta chains share one sample of origin, sequenced in a study of shared clonotypes between healthy human individuals. Profiling relied on immunoSEQ multiplex PCR, and the TCRdb table lists in-frame clones only, not all of them. Of about 1.5 million clones listed, 95% to 99% are singletons. The sequenced material came from naive CD4+ T cells sorted from blood. Subset of the sample: CD45RA+ positively selected. Source of these receptors: a young man in good health.

This chain joins TRBV11-2 and TRBJ2-7, with D unclear. From germline, CDR1 is SGHAT and CDR2 FQNNGV. V lost 4 bases and J lost 5, with 18 bases in between. CDR3 length equals 15 residues. CDR3 residues: CASSSPRVALHEQYF. The CDR3 DNA is TGTGCCAGCAGCTCCCCCCGAGTAGCATTACACGAGCAGTACTTC.

V is TRBV6-5 and J is TRBJ1-4; no firm D call. Between the trimmed V and J ends, which lost 4 bases and 5 bases, there was a span of 11 bases. Germline V CDR1 and CDR2: MNHEY, SVGAGI. The CDR3 has 14 residues. In DNA form, the CDR3 reads TGTGCCAGCAGTTCTACGACACTAAATGAAAAACTGTTTTTT. This encodes CASSSTTLNEKLFF.

With regard to this clone: Other DNA sequences from this sample encode an identical CDR3 as well. The chain recombines TRBV6-5 with TRBJ2-5; D ambiguous. The germline V and J ends were trimmed by 2 bases and 1 base, with 5 bases remaining between them. Germline CDR1 is MNHEY and CDR2 is SVGAGI. CDR3 length: 13 residues. CDR3: CASSYRSQETQYF. CDR3 DNA sequence: TGTGCCAGCAGTTACCGGTCCCAAGAGACCCAGTACTTC.

The V call is TRBV7-9, the J call TRBJ1-3; no definite D call. Trimming removed 5 bases at V and 4 bases at J, with 12 bases between. The CDR3 consists of 14 residues. CDR1 SEHNR and CDR2 FQNEAQ come from the germline V gene (reference sequence). The DNA of the CDR3 is TGTGCCAGCAGCGACCAGTGGGGAGGAAACACCATATATTTT. Its translation is CASSDQWGGNTIYF.

This rearrangement joins TRBV18 to TRBJ1-6; TRBD1 might be the D (6 bases). V was cut by 0 bases and J by 0 bases, with 12 bases left in between. Germline V gene lookup returns CDR1 KGHSH and CDR2 LQKENI. This CDR3 comprises 18 residues. CDR3 nucleotide sequence: TGTGCCAGCTCACCACCCAGGGGTGGAAGCTCCTATAATTCACCCCTCCACTTT. Its translation: CASSPPRGGSSYNSPLHF.

This clone was seen a single time. The chain couples TRBV28 to TRBJ2-7, with 7 positions matching TRBD2. In germline, CDR1 is MDHEN, CDR2 SYDVKM. V lost 5 bases, J lost 3 bases, and 7 bases stayed unmatched. The CDR3 runs to 14 residues. Here the CDR3 reads CASSPQPSGYEQYF. The CDR3 nucleotides read TGTGCCAGCAGTCCCCAGCCTAGCGGCTACGAGCAGTACTTC.

The rearrangement links TRBV28 to TRBJ2-7, with TRBD2 identical over 9 bases. Germline CDR1 and CDR2: MDHEN and SYDVKM. The CDR3 covers 14 residues. V gave up 4 bases and J gave up 3 bases; unmatched junction bases: 4. In DNA, the CDR3 is TGTGCCAGCAGTTGGACTAGCGCCAGCTACGAGCAGTACTTC. The encoded protein is CASSWTSASYEQYF.

The chain couples TRBV28 to TRBJ2-3, with a tentative D call TRBD1 (5 bases). Germline V gene lookup returns CDR1 MDHEN and CDR2 SYDVKM. The length of the CDR3 is 13 residues. The ends were cut back, 5 bases at V and 3 bases at J, with 9 bases in the middle. Written as DNA, the CDR3 is TGTGCCAGCAGTCCAGGGTTGACAGATACGCAGTATTTT. This sequence encodes CASSPGLTDTQYF.

The CDR3 bases are TGCAGCGTTACACAGCGACTAGCCAAAAACATTCAGTACTTC. This codes for CSVTQRLAKNIQYF. This chain joins TRBV29-1 and TRBJ2-4; no clear D. Germline CDR1 reads SQVTM; CDR2 reads ANQGSEA. Trimming took off 5 bases at V and 0 bases at J, with 11 bases between the two ends. The CDR3 sequence is 14 residues long.

In its sample, this clone was seen a few times. The V call is TRBV7-8, the J call TRBJ2-5; D uncertain. The CDR3 totals 12 residues. Germline values: CDR1 SGHVS, CDR2 FQNEAQ. V lost 5 bases, J lost 2 bases, and 6 bases lay in between. The DNA for the CDR3 is TGTGCCAGCAGCGATATTCAAGAGACCCAGTACTTC. Its translation: CASSDIQETQYF. The whole variable domain, remainder taken from reference TRBV7-8 and TRBJ2-5, is GAGVSQSPRYKVAKRGQDVALRCDPISGHVSLFWYQQALGQGPEFLTYFQNEAQLDKSGLPSDRFFAERPEGSVSTLKIQRTQQEDSAVYLCASSDIQETQYFGPGTRLLVL.

The CDR3 region has the DNA TGTGCCAGCAGTTTGAGGGGGGGAATTTCCCACAATGAGCAGTTCTTC. This codes for CASSLRGGISHNEQFF. The chain carries TRBV28 and TRBJ2-1; maybe TRBD2 (7 bases). The germline gives CDR1 MDHEN, CDR2 SYDVKM. This CDR3 has 16 amino acids. The V gene lost 3 bases and the J gene lost 5 bases, with 17 bases spanning the gap.

The V gene is TRBV5-4, the J gene TRBJ2-1; the D is unclear. There are 12 residues in the CDR3. Germline-derived CDR1 and CDR2 are SGHNT and YYREEE (reference sequence). The V gene lost 5 bases and the J gene lost 9 bases, with 12 bases spanning the gap. CDR3 protein: CASRELRSEQFF. The CDR3 bases are TGTGCCAGCAGGGAGCTAAGGTCTGAGCAGTTCTTC.

The chain is built from TRBV28 and TRBJ1-2, with D hard to call. CDR3 length equals 13 residues. The V end was cut by 6 bases, the J end by 4 bases, with 12 bases between. Germline V gives CDR1 MDHEN, CDR2 SYDVKM. CDR3 sequence (DNA): TGTGCCAGCAGGGGCAGGAGAACCTATGGCTACACCTTC. It translates to CASRGRRTYGYTF.

The chain recombines TRBV19 with TRBJ2-7, with 8 bases aligning to TRBD2. This CDR3 comprises 14 residues. The ends lost 7 bases at V and 3 bases at J; junction bases unmatched: 8. From germline, CDR1 is LNHDA and CDR2 SQIVND (reference sequence). CDR3 nucleotide sequence: TGTGCCAGTAAGCGGGAGCGGGACAACTACGAGCAGTACTTC. Translated: CASKRERDNYEQYF.

The gene calls are TRBV18 and TRBJ1-2, with D possibly being TRBD1 (6 bases). The CDR3 contains 15 residues. Trimming removed 2 bases from V and 1 base from J, with 11 bases in between. Looked up from germline, CDR1 is KGHSH and CDR2 is LQKENI. The CDR3 spells CASSPIGQHNYGYTF. The CDR3 bases are TGTGCCAGCTCACCAATAGGACAGCATAACTATGGCTACACCTTC.

Here the CDR3 DNA reads TGCGCCAGCACCCGGGACAGGGCAAACAATGAGCAGTTCTTC. Residues: CASTRDRANNEQFF. The chain has TRBV5-1 and TRBJ2-1; 9 bases align to TRBD1. V lost 6 bases to trimming and J lost 5 bases; unmatched junction nucleotides: 6. The V gene's germline CDR1 is SGHRS and CDR2 YFSETQ. CDR3 length: 14 amino acids. Based on the CDR3 plus reference TRBV5-1 and TRBJ2-1, the full variable domain is KAGVTQTPRYLIKTRGQQVTLSCSPISGHRSVSWYQQTPGQGLQFLFEYFSETQRNKGNFPGRFSGRQFSNSRSEMNVSTLELGDSALYLCASTRDRANNEQFFGPGTRLTVL.

The rearrangement joins TRBV7-2 to TRBJ2-1; 10 bases agree with TRBD2. Germline V gene lookup returns CDR1 SGHTA and CDR2 FQGNSA. Trimming took 5 bases from V and 6 from J; bases not matched to a gene: 7. This CDR3 is 15 amino acids long. The CDR3 DNA is TGTGCCAGCAGCCCCCGCGGGACTAGCGTCAATGAGCAGTTCTTC. It translates to CASSPRGTSVNEQFF.

In regard to this clone: Different DNA sequences within this sample yield the same CDR3. J is TRBJ2-1 and V is TRBV19; 10 bases are a match to TRBD1. From germline, CDR1 is LNHDA and CDR2 SQIVND (reference sequence). Unmatched junction bases numbered 4, after V lost 8 bases and J lost 3 bases. There are 14 residues in the CDR3. The DNA for the CDR3 is TGTGCCAGTCGGCGGGACAGGGGCTACAATGAGCAGTTCTTC. This encodes CASRRDRGYNEQFF.

The rearrangement links TRBV2 to TRBJ1-5; weak D call: TRBD1 (6 bases). This CDR3 has 14 residues. Germline assignment: CDR1 SNHLY and CDR2 FYNNEI. With 2 bases removed from V and 6 bases from J, the gap between germline ends came to 11 bases. Here the CDR3 DNA reads TGTGCCAGCAGTGAACCGGGGGCCGGTCAGCCCCAGCATTTT. Protein product: CASSEPGAGQPQHF.

The gene calls are TRBV30 and TRBJ1-2; 9 bases agree with TRBD1. The ends lost 6 bases at V and 4 bases at J; junction bases unmatched: 3. CDR3 length: 12 amino acids. Looked up from germline, CDR1 is GTSNPN and CDR2 is SVGIG (reference sequence). The CDR3 region is CACDRGVYGYTF. In nucleotides, the CDR3 is TGTGCCTGTGACAGGGGGGTCTATGGCTACACCTTC.

V is TRBV28 and J is TRBJ1-2; 7 nucleotides agree with TRBD1. The ends lost 2 bases at V and 7 bases at J; junction bases unmatched: 10. The CDR3 is made up of 15 amino acids. CDR1 MDHEN and CDR2 SYDVKM come from the germline V gene. This CDR3 reads CASSLPTGRGLGYTF. The CDR3 DNA sequence: TGTGCCAGCAGTTTACCGACAGGGAGGGGCCTTGGCTACACCTTC.

CDR3 sequence: CASSAGEAYTEAFF. DNA of the CDR3: TGTGCCAGCAGCGCGGGGGAGGCCTACACTGAAGCTTTCTTT. The chain recombines TRBV9 with TRBJ1-1; D might be TRBD1 (5 bases). Germline V gene sequence: CDR1 SGDLS, CDR2 YYNGEE. This CDR3 has 14 residues. V was cut by 3 bases and J by 3 bases, with 12 bases left in between.

V gene TRBV5-6 combines with J gene TRBJ2-3; no clear D gene. Germline V gene lookup returns CDR1 SGHDT and CDR2 YYEEEE. V lost 6 bases and J lost 12, with 23 bases in between. This CDR3 comprises 14 residues. The DNA for the CDR3 is TGTGCCAGCACCCTTTCGCCCAGTTCGCAACCTCAGTATTTT. Translating it yields CASTLSPSSQPQYF.

J is TRBJ1-2 and V is TRBV25-1; maybe TRBD1 (6 bases). The CDR3 consists of 14 residues. Germline V gene data show CDR1 as MGHDK and CDR2 as SYGVNS. V was cut by 1 base and J by 5 bases, with 11 bases left in between. The CDR3 coding sequence is TGTGCCAGCAGTGAATTTGACAGGCCATATGGCTACACCTTC. Its protein is CASSEFDRPYGYTF.

Details on this clone: The same CDR3 is also encoded by other DNA sequences in this sample. The chain carries TRBV18 and TRBJ2-7; D assignment may be TRBD1 or TRBD2 (5 bases each). The CDR3 consists of 14 residues. CDR1 is KGHSH, CDR2 LQKENI, per germline. V lost 2 bases and J 2 bases, leaving 10 bases between the germline ends. CDR3 bases: TGTGCCAGCTCACCAGGGACGGGAACCTACGAGCAGTACTTC. It yields the protein CASSPGTGTYEQYF.